The entry below gives a single TCR beta chain sequence along with its context. Its cognate antigen is unknown. This record belongs to a study of Ad26.COV2.S vaccination and SARS-CoV-2 variants. Study-wide context: Intramuscular Ad26.COV2.S doses were given once or twice, 56 days apart.

The treatment here: about 20 received Ad26.COV2.S at low or high dose, single or two shots; several received placebo; per-sample allocation not given. Sampling occurred on day 63 after the first vaccine or placebo injection. In the vaccine, an Ad26 vector expressed the SARS-CoV-2 spike of the Wuhan strain. The CDR3 is made up of 13 amino acids. Germline V lookup: CDR1 MNHEY, CDR2 SVGAGI. Trimming took 2 bases from V and 0 from J, leaving 4 bases between them. Study findings and constraints: Across vaccine and placebo recipients, the breadth of non-spike TCRs was similar. Post-vaccination breadth of spike-specific CD8+ and CD4+ T cell responses was reportedly substantial.

Data came from immunoSEQ multiplex PCR; TCRdb stores just in-frame clones and leaves some out. Among around 400,000 clones listed, about 83% were seen once. The source is a person aged 18-65 years who received the Ad26.COV2.S COVID-19 vaccine or a placebo. The chain couples TRBV6-5 to TRBJ1-1; D unresolved. The material sequenced was peripheral blood, taken in a trial of Ad26.COV2.S vaccine versus placebo. Written as DNA, the CDR3 is TGTGCCAGCAGTTACATGGTGAACACTGAAGCTTTCTTT. Protein: CASSYMVNTEAFF.